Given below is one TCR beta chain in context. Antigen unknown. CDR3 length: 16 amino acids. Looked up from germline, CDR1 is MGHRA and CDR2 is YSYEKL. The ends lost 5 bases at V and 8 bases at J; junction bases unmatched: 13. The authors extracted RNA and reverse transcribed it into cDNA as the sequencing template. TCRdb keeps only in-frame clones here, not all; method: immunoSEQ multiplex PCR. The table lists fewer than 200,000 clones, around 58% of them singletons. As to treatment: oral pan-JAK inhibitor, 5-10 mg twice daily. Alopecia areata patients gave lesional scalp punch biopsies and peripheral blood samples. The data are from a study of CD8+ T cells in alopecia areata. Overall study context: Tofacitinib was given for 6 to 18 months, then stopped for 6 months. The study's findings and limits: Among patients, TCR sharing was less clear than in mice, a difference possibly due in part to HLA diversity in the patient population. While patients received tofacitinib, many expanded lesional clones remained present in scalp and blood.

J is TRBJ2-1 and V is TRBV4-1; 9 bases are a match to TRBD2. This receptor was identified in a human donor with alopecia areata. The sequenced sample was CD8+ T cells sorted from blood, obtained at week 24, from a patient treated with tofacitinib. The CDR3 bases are TGCGCCAGCAGCTCCGGGAGCAGCGGGGGGACGGATGAGCAGTTCTTC. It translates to CASSSGSSGGTDEQFF.